The next 28 T cell receptor beta chains were all read from a single sample in a study of spatial heterogeneity in lung cancer. Study-wide results and caveats: The number of expanded tumor alpha and beta chains correlated with mutation number.

TCRdb reanalysed the 5' RACE reads using MiXCR and keeps one entry per CDR3 protein. The sample consists of tens of thousands of distinct CDR3 sequences, approximately 6.5% of them appearing once. Time point noted: sample taken at primary tumor resection. No antigen is known for these receptors. The sample was lung tumor tissue, taken at surgery. These receptors originate from a male donor with early-stage non-small cell lung cancer.

This clonotype came up many times. The CDR3 bases are TGTGCCAGCAGCCTTCCCGGGGCAGGACAACCGGGGCCCATTCGGGAAAAACTGTTTTTT. Translating it yields CASSLPGAGQPGPIREKLFF. This chain joins TRBV21-1 and TRBJ1-4; the table calls TRBD1, which could not be checked here. TRBV21-1 is given as a pseudogene. This CDR3 comprises 20 residues.

This clonotype qualifies as medium-sized. The gene calls are TRBV4-3 and TRBJ2-7; D gene unclear. This CDR3 has 15 amino acids. V dropped 0 bases and J dropped 2 bases, with 11 bases sitting between them. The germline V gene has CDR1 LGHNA and CDR2 YSLEER. CDR3 sequence: CASSQEWFRAYEQYF. For the CDR3, the DNA is TGCGCCAGCAGCCAAGAGTGGTTTAGGGCCTACGAGCAGTACTTC.

This clonotype is medium-sized. The chain is built from TRBV27 and TRBJ2-6; 7 bases line up with TRBD1. The V and J ends lost 1 base and 0 bases, in that order; junction bases with no gene match: 3. CDR1 and CDR2 from the germline V gene are MNHEY and SMNVEV (reference sequence). The CDR3 consists of 17 residues. CDR3 DNA sequence: TGTGCCAGCAGTTTATGGGCAGGGGGCTCTGGGGCCAACGTCCTGACTTTC. Its protein is CASSLWAGGSGANVLTF.

With regard to this clonotype: Germline is not matched at one junction end, which may reflect a read error. The CDR3 reads CSVEGQGHNEQFF. For the CDR3, the DNA is TGCAGCGTGGAAGGACAGGGCCACAATGAGCAGTTCTTC. The chain is built from TRBV29-1 and TRBJ2-1, with 8 bases matching TRBD1. The CDR3 length is 13 residues. Looked up from germline, CDR1 is SQVTM and CDR2 is ANQGSEA.

This clonotype appeared many times. The CDR3 is CASSAAPTSGYQETQYF. CDR3 DNA: TGTGCCAGCAGTGCCGCCCCGACTAGCGGGTACCAAGAGACCCAGTACTTC. The chain links TRBV7-6 to TRBJ2-5, with 10 bases matching TRBD2. The germline V gene encodes CDR1 SGHVS and CDR2 FNYEAQ. J gave up 0 bases and V 6 bases, and 10 bases lay outside the gene matches. The CDR3 runs 17 residues. Combining the CDR3 with reference TRBV7-6 and TRBJ2-5 gives the whole variable domain GAGVSQSPRYKVTKRGQDVALRCDPISGHVSLYWYRQALGQGPEFLTYFNYEAQQDKSGLPNDRFSAERPEGSISTLTIQRTEQRDSAMYRCASSAAPTSGYQETQYFGPGTRLLVL.

This clonotype occurred many times. Mismatch with germline at one junction end may stem from a read error. The genes are TRBV10-3 and TRBJ2-5, with D possibly being TRBD2 (6 bases). The CDR3 has 11 residues. Germline CDR1 is ENHRY and CDR2 is SYGVKD. CDR3 in DNA: TGTGCCGCGGGACGGCAAGAGACTCAGTACTTC. Translated, it gives CAAGRQETQYF.

This clonotype was detected ten times or more. The rearrangement joins TRBV2 to TRBJ1-5; D remains unclear. CDR3 size: 13 residues. Trimming cost V 5 bases and J 4 bases, with 9 bases left between them. Germline V gene lookup returns CDR1 SNHLY and CDR2 FYNNEI. CDR3 nucleotides: TGTGCCAGCAGTCTCACCGAAAATCAGCCCCAGCATTTT. This translates into CASSLTENQPQHF.

The chain combines TRBV9 with TRBJ1-1; D call uncertain. This CDR3 region has 13 residues. V gave up 2 bases and J gave up 4 bases, with 9 bases separating them. The germline gives CDR1 SGDLS, CDR2 YYNGEE. This CDR3 reads CASSVAPSTEAFF. CDR3 DNA sequence: TGTGCCAGCAGCGTGGCCCCCTCCACTGAAGCTTTCTTT.

This chain uses TRBV3-1 with TRBJ2-7; D gene unclear. The CDR3 is 10 amino acids. CDR1 and CDR2 (germline): LGHDT, YNNKEL (reference sequence). Between the trimmed V and J ends, which lost 4 bases and 12 bases, there was a span of 10 bases. The CDR3 DNA follows: TGTGCCAGCAGCCCCATAACCCCGTACTTC. Translation: CASSPITPYF.

This clonotype was recorded many times. The gene calls are TRBV28 and TRBJ2-3, with D tentatively TRBD2 (5 bases). This CDR3 has 14 amino acids. The V and J ends lost 7 bases and 1 base respectively, with 12 bases between them. CDR1 and CDR2 from the germline V gene are MDHEN and SYDVKM. CDR3 DNA sequence: TGTGCCAGCATGGGAGCGCGGGGCACAGATACGCAGTATTTT. The encoded protein is CASMGARGTDTQYF.

This clonotype has only a few counts. The rearrangement uses TRBV7-2 and TRBJ2-7; D gene uncertain. The CDR3 sequence is 12 residues long. The V gene's germline CDR1 is SGHTA and CDR2 FQGNSA. V was clipped by 5 bases and J by 4 bases, with 9 bases between them. CDR3 in amino acids: CASSRLGYEQYF. The CDR3, as DNA: TGTGCCAGCAGCCGTCTAGGGTACGAGCAGTACTTC.

This clonotype was counted between two and nine times. In nucleotides, the CDR3 is TGTGCCAGCAGTTTTTACGAAAAACTGTTTTTT. Residues: CASSFYEKLFF. The chain joins TRBV28 to TRBJ1-4; D gene unclear. Germline V gene sequence: CDR1 MDHEN, CDR2 SYDVKM. Trimming pared 3 bases from V and 8 bases from J, leaving 4 bases between. The CDR3 has 11 amino acids.

The table lists this clonotype with many counts. V usage is TRBV5-1 and J usage is TRBJ2-1; D gene uncertain. From germline, CDR1 is SGHRS and CDR2 YFSETQ. V lost 1 base and J lost 8, with 16 bases in between. The CDR3 has 15 residues. The CDR3 spells CASSLSDPGLHEQFF. Written as DNA, the CDR3 is TGCGCCAGCAGCTTGTCCGACCCTGGGCTCCATGAGCAGTTCTTC.

The V call is TRBV2, the J call TRBJ1-1; TRBD1 matches at 7 bases. The germline gives CDR1 SNHLY, CDR2 FYNNEI. This CDR3 comprises 12 residues. This chain's CDR3 is CGRGGHGTEAFF. CDR3 DNA sequence: TGTGGAAGAGGGGGCCACGGGACTGAAGCTTTCTTT.

This clonotype was observed at least ten times. This chain connects TRBV20-1 to TRBJ2-7, with D possibly matching TRBD1 (5 bases). The germline gives CDR1 DFQATT, CDR2 SNEGSKA (reference sequence). Trimming removed 0 bases from V and 2 bases from J, with 14 bases in between. The CDR3 consists of 15 residues. DNA for the CDR3: TGCAGTGCTAGAGATGTGGGGCAGAGAACCTACGAGCAGTACTTC. Protein product: CSARDVGQRTYEQYF.

This clonotype has at least ten counts. The CDR3 spells CASSLEQGYEQFF. The CDR3 region has the DNA TGCGCCAGCAGCTTGGAACAGGGCTATGAGCAGTTCTTC. The chain combines TRBV5-1 with TRBJ2-1; a possible D gene is TRBD1 (6 bases). Germline V gene data show CDR1 as SGHRS and CDR2 as YFSETQ. The CDR3 consists of 13 residues. Trimming removed 0 bases at V and 8 bases at J, with 9 bases between.

This clonotype was seen many times. The V and J genes are TRBV7-2 and TRBJ2-5; the D is unclear. Germline V gene sequence: CDR1 SGHTA, CDR2 FQGNSA. V shed 5 bases and J shed 2 bases, with 18 bases lying between them. CDR3 length: 16 amino acids. The CDR3 spells CASSTLGVAEQETQYF. CDR3 DNA: TGTGCCAGCAGCACCCTTGGAGTAGCTGAACAAGAGACCCAGTACTTC.

This clonotype was counted at least ten times. V gene TRBV18 combines with J gene TRBJ1-3, with 10 bases that match TRBD1. Germline V CDR1 and CDR2: KGHSH, LQKENI. With V trimmed by 6 bases and J by 6 bases, 5 bases remained unmatched. The CDR3 contains 14 residues. The CDR3 here is CASSTGGRENTIYF. The CDR3 DNA reads as TGTGCCAGCTCGACAGGGGGCAGAGAAAACACCATATATTTT.

This clonotype was observed many times. The chain links TRBV20-1 to TRBJ2-3; D gene uncertain. The CDR3 length is 13 residues. The germline CDR1 and CDR2 sequences are DFQATT and SNEGSKA (reference sequence). Trimming took off 1 base at V and 5 bases at J, with 10 bases between the two ends. For the CDR3, the DNA is TGCAGTGCTAGAGTAGTCTCCATAGATACGCAGTATTTT. This translates into CSARVVSIDTQYF.

Ten or more counts support this clonotype. The rearrangement links TRBV11-1 to TRBJ2-2; perhaps TRBD2 as D (6 bases). The germline V gene has CDR1 SGHAT and CDR2 FQDESV (reference sequence). V lost 5 bases to trimming and J lost 1 base, with 14 bases between them. The CDR3 is 16 amino acids. The CDR3 is CASSPSVGRNTGELFF. CDR3 nucleotide sequence: TGTGCCAGCAGCCCTAGCGTGGGGAGGAACACCGGGGAGCTGTTTTTT.

Only a few counts were recorded for this clonotype. The chain combines TRBV21-1 with TRBJ2-2; the table's D gene call, TRBD2, was not cross checked with the DNA. TRBV21-1 is reported as a pseudogene. The CDR3 sequence is 17 residues long. The CDR3 loop reads CASGERVRGSFTGELFF. For the CDR3, the DNA is TGTGCCAGCGGGGAAAGGGTTCGCGGGAGTTTCACCGGGGAGCTGTTTTTT.

In its sample, this clonotype was seen many times. V usage is TRBV4-2 and J usage is TRBJ2-3; TRBD2 might be the D (7 bases). V was trimmed by 3 bases and J by 0 bases, leaving 16 bases between them. The CDR3 is 17 residues long. Germline CDR1 and CDR2: LGHNA and YNFKEQ. CDR3 protein: CASSQGAAGLSTDTQYF. CDR3 nucleotide sequence: TGTGCCAGCAGCCAGGGGGCAGCGGGGCTGAGCACAGATACGCAGTATTTT.

Many counts were recorded for this clonotype. The chain links TRBV3-1 to TRBJ1-1; D is perhaps TRBD1 (5 bases). Germline V CDR1 and CDR2: LGHDT, YNNKEL (reference sequence). V lost 0 bases and J 0 bases, leaving 8 bases between the germline ends. The CDR3 covers 15 residues. CDR3 sequence reads: CASSQEDTVNTEAFF. CDR3 DNA: TGTGCCAGCAGCCAAGAGGACACAGTGAACACTGAAGCTTTCTTT.

This clonotype was seen a few times. The V gene is TRBV12-3 or TRBV12-4, the J gene TRBJ2-6; no clear D gene. Trimming cost V 5 bases and J 2 bases, with 1 base left between them. CDR3 size: 12 residues. As DNA, the CDR3 is TGTGCCAGCAGTCCTGGGGCCAACGTCCTGACTTTC. Protein sequence: CASSPGANVLTF.

This clonotype has only a few counts. This chain joins TRBV6-5 and TRBJ1-5, with TRBD1 as a possible D gene (6 bases). The V gene's germline CDR1 is MNHEY and CDR2 SVGAGI. Trimming pared 5 bases from V and 4 bases from J, leaving 18 bases between. This CDR3 contains 16 residues. The CDR3 loop reads CASSLDIPQGNQPQHF. The CDR3 nucleotides are TGTGCCAGCAGTCTCGATATTCCGCAGGGGAATCAGCCCCAGCATTTT.

This clonotype was picked up many times. V usage is TRBV29-1 and J usage is TRBJ2-3, with 8 positions matching TRBD2. Germline V gene data show CDR1 as SQVTM and CDR2 as ANQGSEA. After removal of 3 bases from V and 4 bases from J, the junction contained 15 bases not matched to a gene. The CDR3 totals 17 residues. The chain's CDR3 is CSVEGATSGPSPDTQYF. CDR3 bases: TGCAGCGTTGAGGGGGCCACTAGCGGCCCTTCCCCAGATACGCAGTATTTT.

This clonotype was observed at least ten times. Here the CDR3 reads CASSQGGVSPLHF. CDR3 nucleotide sequence: TGTGCCAGCAGCCAAGGCGGGGTATCACCCCTCCACTTT. V usage is TRBV14 and J usage is TRBJ1-6; D remains unclear. V was clipped by 1 base and J by 10 bases, with 8 bases between them. Germline-derived CDR1 and CDR2 are SGHDN and FVKESK. This CDR3 is 13 amino acids long.

This clonotype was counted many times. The V call is TRBV7-3, the J call TRBJ1-1; 12 bases line up with TRBD1. The junction had 5 bases not matched to a gene; V was cut back by 2 bases and J by 1 base. Germline assignment: CDR1 SGHTA and CDR2 FQGTGA. CDR3 length: 17 residues. The CDR3 DNA reads TGTGCCAGCAGCTTAGAGGGGACAGGGGGCTGGAACACTGAAGCTTTCTTT. Its protein is CASSLEGTGGWNTEAFF.